These T cell receptor beta chains were read from a single sample in a study of cytomegalovirus exposure and HLA in healthy donors. Profiled with immunoSEQ multiplex PCR; TCRdb holds only in-frame clones, not every one. The sample lists about 140,000 clones; roughly three quarters were seen once. The material sequenced was PBMCs. The source is a male donor in good health and CMV-seronegative. Both conserved end residues are part of each CDR3. The D gene is left open where the match is weak. Size tells how often a clone was seen (once, few, many) or the class of an expanded clone, and some rows leave it out.

j_call	d_call	v_call	clone_size	cdr3_length	cdr3_aa	cdr3_nt
TRBJ2-1	TRBD2	TRBV18	NA	16	CASSPLAGGPDNEQFF	TGTGCCAGCTCACCCCTAGCGGGGGGGCCTGACAATGAGCAGTTCTTC
TRBJ2-7	TRBD1	TRBV19	NA	13	CASSKGQAYEQYF	TGTGCCAGTAGTAAGGGACAGGCCTACGAGCAGTACTTC
TRBJ2-2	NA	TRBV18	NA	15	CASSPWEVNTGELFF	TGTGCCAGCTCTCCTTGGGAGGTGAACACCGGGGAGCTGTTTTTT
TRBJ2-3	NA	TRBV10-3	NA	16	CAISESGGPSTDTQYF	TGTGCCATCAGTGAGTCGGGGGGACCAAGCACAGATACGCAGTATTTT
TRBJ1-1	NA	TRBV30	NA	13	CAWSVETGTEAFF	TGTGCCTGGAGTGTCGAGACAGGAACTGAAGCTTTCTTT
TRBJ2-7	NA	TRBV18	NA	16	CASSPGLRGARNEQYF	TGTGCCAGCTCACCGGGGCTTCGGGGGGCCCGGAACGAGCAGTACTTC
TRBJ1-2	NA	TRBV27	NA	13	CASSPLRAAGYTF	TGTGCCAGCAGTCCCCTGCGGGCGGCTGGCTACACCTTC
TRBJ2-3	NA	TRBV7-6	few	13	CASSLPGTDTQYF	TGTGCCAGCAGCTTACCAGGCACAGATACGCAGTATTTT
TRBJ1-1	TRBD1	TRBV30	NA	14	CAWSTRGMNTEAFF	TGTGCCTGGAGTACCAGGGGGATGAACACTGAAGCTTTCTTT
TRBJ2-3	NA	TRBV5-6	NA	13	CASTLRGTDTQYF	TGTGCCAGCACCCTCCGGGGCACAGATACGCAGTATTTT
TRBJ2-2	NA	TRBV27	few	14	CASSFGTRTGELFF	TGTGCCAGCAGTTTTGGGACACGCACCGGGGAGCTGTTTTTT
TRBJ2-7	TRBD2	TRBV6-6	NA	15	CASRFLAGAVYEQYF	TGTGCCAGCAGATTCTTAGCGGGGGCCGTCTACGAGCAGTACTTC
TRBJ2-3	TRBD1	TRBV6-5	NA	13	CASRGTGGDTQYF	TGTGCCAGCAGGGGGACAGGGGGAGATACGCAGTATTTT
TRBJ2-5	NA	TRBV7-3	NA	16	CASSLNAGLVQETQYF	TGTGCCAGCAGCTTAAATGCAGGGCTCGTCCAAGAGACCCAGTACTTC
TRBJ2-1	TRBD2	TRBV9	NA	17	CASSVPSGGGGANEQFF	TGTGCCAGCAGCGTTCCTTCTGGCGGCGGGGGGGCCAATGAGCAGTTCTTC
TRBJ1-4	NA	TRBV9	NA	16	CASSVGTGQSDGKLFF	TGTGCCAGCAGCGTAGGAACCGGACAGTCGGACGGAAAACTGTTTTTT
TRBJ1-4	NA	TRBV19	NA	14	CASHTQGSNEKLFF	TGTGCCAGCCATACCCAGGGGAGTAATGAAAAACTGTTTTTT